Presented here are 6 T cell receptor beta chains from one specimen sequenced in a study of blood T cell repertoires in COVID-19 (dated by TCRdb to about 2020). The method behind the library was the immunoSEQ multiplex PCR assay. Entries here come from immuneACCESS through TCRdb and include only in-frame sequences with V and J called. Some clones fail to appear in such tables; in the studies checked, an unresolved V gene covers under half of the shortfall, and the cause of the remainder is unknown. This sample is represented by some 59,000 clones; 80% of them were singletons. Of the sample, approximately 18% is held by the ten largest clones. The specimen was peripheral blood. The receptor set was obtained from a man aged 30 to 39 with COVID-19, enrolled during active disease.

The chain has TRBV27 and TRBJ2-5, with 11 bases lining up with TRBD2. Trimming at V came to 3 bases and at J to 5 bases, leaving 5 bases not matched to a gene. The V gene's germline CDR1 is MNHEY and CDR2 SMNVEV (reference sequence). The CDR3 contains 15 residues. The CDR3: CASSLASGRKETQYF. CDR3 nucleotide sequence: TGTGCCAGCAGTTTGGCTAGCGGGAGGAAGGAGACCCAGTACTTC.

The chain joins TRBV11-3 to TRBJ2-7; no definite D call. The CDR3 is made up of 11 amino acids. CDR1 is SGHNT and CDR2 is YENEEA in the germline V gene. Trimming stripped 5 bases from V and 3 bases from J, with 5 bases between. For the CDR3, the DNA is TGTGCCAGCAGCACGAGCTACGAGCAGTACTTC. Its protein product is CASSTSYEQYF.

This rearrangement joins TRBV6-5 to TRBJ1-6; unclear D gene. Between the trimmed V and J ends, which lost 6 bases and 8 bases, there was a span of 14 bases. CDR1 MNHEY and CDR2 SVGAGI come from the germline V gene. The CDR3 consists of 14 residues. CDR3 bases: TGTGCCAGCAGGGTCGGGAGGGTTTATTCACCCCTCCACTTT. This sequence encodes CASRVGRVYSPLHF.

The V gene is TRBV25-1, the J gene TRBJ1-6; D uncertain. Germline CDR1 MGHDK, CDR2 SYGVNS. V was trimmed by 5 bases and J by 9 bases, leaving 11 bases between them. The CDR3 has 13 amino acids. CDR3 residues: CASSFGGSSPLHF. The CDR3, as DNA: TGTGCCAGCAGTTTTGGAGGGAGTTCACCCCTCCACTTT.

The chain combines TRBV3-1 (or the pseudogene TRBV3-2) with TRBJ2-7, with D possibly TRBD1 on 6 matching bases. V was cut by 0 bases and J by 6 bases, with 15 bases left in between. In germline, CDR1 is LGHDT, CDR2 YNNKEL (reference sequence). The CDR3 consists of 15 residues. The CDR3 here is CASSQDLLSGAEQYF. The DNA for the CDR3 is TGTGCCAGCAGCCAAGATTTACTATCAGGGGCCGAGCAGTACTTC.

This clone appeared many times. The chain links TRBV2 to TRBJ1-1; no clear D. Trimming left V 4 bases short and J 1 base short, with 13 bases between. The CDR3 length is 15 residues. Germline CDR1 and CDR2: SNHLY and FYNNEI. CDR3 sequence: CASSVEAAKNTEAFF. Written as DNA, the CDR3 is TGTGCCAGCAGTGTAGAGGCAGCGAAGAACACTGAAGCTTTCTTT.